The 6 T cell receptor beta chains listed next were all sequenced from one sample in a study of cytomegalovirus exposure and HLA in healthy donors. PCR used 60 Vbeta primers and 13 Jbeta primers. The protocol was immunoSEQ multiplex PCR, while the TCRdb copy is restricted to in-frame clones and leaves out a portion. Of 55,000 to 80,000 clones in the sample, more than 75% were seen once. The specimen was PBMCs. These TCRs come from a man younger than 35 in good health and CMV-seronegative.

This chain links TRBV5-4 with TRBJ2-5; maybe TRBD2 (5 bases). Germline values: CDR1 SGHNT, CDR2 YYREEE (reference sequence). The CDR3 is 18 amino acids. With 0 bases removed from V and 1 base from J, the gap between germline ends came to 19 bases. The chain's CDR3 is CASSLAWWAGGPQETQYF. DNA for the CDR3: TGTGCCAGCAGCTTGGCCTGGTGGGCGGGCGGTCCCCAAGAGACCCAGTACTTC.

This rearrangement joins TRBV11-2 to TRBJ2-7, with 9 bases matching TRBD1. The CDR3 consists of 19 residues. The ends lost 7 bases at V and 2 bases at J; junction bases unmatched: 21. Germline CDR1 is SGHAT and CDR2 is FQNNGV. The CDR3 reads CASTPRRTLTGTGTYEQYF. The CDR3 coding sequence is TGTGCCAGCACCCCAAGACGCACCTTAACCGGGACAGGGACCTACGAGCAGTACTTC.

The genes are TRBV7-9 and TRBJ1-4; tentatively, D is TRBD1 (6 bases). V dropped 0 bases and J dropped 8 bases, with 13 bases sitting between them. Germline V lookup: CDR1 SEHNR, CDR2 FQNEAQ (reference sequence). The CDR3 runs 15 residues. The CDR3 DNA reads as TGTGCCAGCAGCTTAGCGGGGGCGAGGGAAGAAAAACTGTTTTTT. It codes for CASSLAGAREEKLFF.

The J gene is TRBJ2-1, the V gene TRBV7-3; D not resolved. Trimming cost V 5 bases and J 6 bases, with 14 bases left between them. This CDR3 region has 14 residues. Germline assignment: CDR1 SGHTA and CDR2 FQGTGA. This chain's CDR3 is CASSLTSSGNEQFF. In nucleotides, the CDR3 is TGTGCCAGCAGCCTCACCTCGTCGGGCAATGAGCAGTTCTTC.

This chain connects TRBV27 to TRBJ2-1, with D possibly TRBD1 on 6 matching bases. The V end lost 0 bases, the J end lost 10 bases, and 10 bases lay between the germline ends. The CDR3 totals 13 residues. In germline, CDR1 is MNHEY, CDR2 SMNVEV (reference sequence). The CDR3 is CASSLSRDIEQFF. The CDR3 DNA is TGTGCCAGCAGTTTATCCCGGGACATCGAGCAGTTCTTC.

The CDR3 bases are TGTGCCAGCAGACAACTAGAATCACCCCTCCACTTT. Residues: CASRQLESPLHF. The rearrangement uses TRBV11-2 and TRBJ1-6; no firm D call. This CDR3 is built from 12 residues. Germline CDR1 is SGHAT and CDR2 is FQNNGV. With 6 bases removed from V and 10 bases from J, the gap between germline ends came to 10 bases. Together with reference TRBV11-2 and TRBJ1-6, the CDR3 gives the full variable domain: EAGVAQSPRYKIIEKRQSVAFWCNPISGHATLYWYQQILGQGPKLLIQFQNNGVVDDSQLPKDRFSAERLKGVDSTLKIQPAKLEDSAVYLCASRQLESPLHFGNGTRLTVT.